This T cell receptor (beta chain) was captured by sequencing in a study of regulatory T cells in long-lasting Graves disease. Study conclusions and caveats: Between persistent patients, thousands of public clonotypes were shared, exceeding the approximately 900 shared between new patients.

The sample's time point: newly diagnosed GD, antithyroid drugs for less than 3 months. The TCR library was made from RNA extracted from PBMCs. Patients of an endocrinology department in Xi'an, China, were included. This clonotype appeared many times. Its antigen is still unknown. HTBI primers from iRepertoire and Arm-PCR of CDR3 regions yielded the TCR beta libraries. Each CDR3 protein gets one entry after TCRdb re-called the multiplex PCR reads with MiXCR. The top ten clones hold approximately 20% of a sample with about 220,000 distinct CDR3 sequences, approximately 20% of them seen once. The CDR3 loop spans 12 amino acids. V was clipped by 6 bases and J by 5 bases, with 10 bases between them.

The source of this sequence is a female donor with Graves disease. Sample: peripheral blood mononuclear cells (PBMCs), taken at new diagnosis, from a patient treated with antithyroid drugs. This chain links TRBV12-3 or TRBV12-4 with TRBJ2-5; D is unclear. The CDR3: CASSLQLETQYF. CDR3 bases: TGTGCCAGCAGCCTACAACTGGAGACCCAGTACTTC.